One sample yielded the 15 T cell receptor beta chains listed below, sequenced in a study of CXCR3-negative and CXCR3-positive naive CD8 T cells. The study's findings and limits: CXCR3-negative naive cells had less hydrophobic TRB CDR3s than did CXCR3-positive naive cells.

The antigens for these receptors are not known. Preparation of TRB cDNA libraries relied on 5' RACE carrying UMI labels. Each CDR3 protein gets one entry in TCRdb, which reprocessed the 5' RACE reads and gives no DNA. This table holds under 6,000 distinct CDR3 sequences. The material sequenced was naive CXCR3+ CD8+ T cells from blood. Indicated subset: CD45RO-CCR7+CD27+CD95- naive CD8+ T cells expressing CXCR3 (TNR3+). Every receptor here comes from a human donor in good health. Some clones in this sample may be carry-over from other donors' samples.

The J gene is TRBJ1-1, the V gene TRBV6-5; TCRdb's D call, TRBD1, is unchecked because there is no DNA. From germline, CDR1 is MNHEY and CDR2 SVGAGI. CDR3 length: 17 residues. The CDR3 reads CASSYSGPGTGNTEAFF.

This clonotype is deemed medium-sized (0.01 to 0.1%) by its frequency. CDR3 region: CSVEEMGLAEYNEQFF. V usage is TRBV29-1 and J usage is TRBJ2-1; TCRdb reports TRBD2, a call that lacks DNA to check it against. Germline CDR1 and CDR2: SQVTM and ANQGSEA. This CDR3 region has 16 residues.

The genes are TRBV12-3 or TRBV12-4 and TRBJ2-3. The CDR3 consists of 13 residues. The CDR3 sequence: CASSFDSGDTQYF.

By frequency, this clonotype is medium-sized. The V call is TRBV11-2, the J call TRBJ1-4. The CDR3 length is 15 residues. Germline V gene data show CDR1 as SGHAT and CDR2 as FQNNGV. CDR3 sequence: CASSSWTATNEKLFF.

This clonotype is labeled medium-sized based on frequency. The rearrangement links TRBV7-9 to TRBJ1-2; TCRdb proposes TRBD1, but this gene call is untestable without DNA. The CDR3 contains 13 residues. Per germline, CDR1 SEHNR and CDR2 FQNEAQ (reference sequence). This CDR3 is CASSADRAYGYTF.

This chain joins TRBV7-2 and TRBJ2-3; TCRdb's D call of TRBD2 is untestable without DNA. The CDR3 consists of 15 residues. Looked up from germline, CDR1 is SGHTA and CDR2 is FQGNSA. The CDR3 is CASSGTTVSTDTQYF.

Considering frequency, this clonotype is medium-sized (0.01 to 0.1%). This chain joins TRBV21-1 and TRBJ2-5; the D call of TRBD2 rests on TCRdb alone, since no DNA is present to check it. TRBV21-1 is noted as a pseudogene. The CDR3 totals 19 residues. CDR3 in amino acids: CASSSQSGRADKIQETQYF.

The chain combines TRBV2 with TRBJ2-3; TCRdb picks TRBD2, but there is no DNA to check that call. The germline V gene encodes CDR1 SNHLY and CDR2 FYNNEI. The CDR3 totals 12 residues. CDR3 in amino acids: CASRTRGSTQYF. Based on the CDR3 plus reference TRBV2 and TRBJ2-3, the full variable domain is EPEVTQTPSHQVTQMGQEVILRCVPISNHLYFYWYRQILGQKVEFLVSFYNNEISEKSEIFDDQFSVERPDGSNFTLKIRSTKLEDSAMYFCASRTRGSTQYFGPGTRLTVL.

The CDR3 sequence is CASQGSTPGYTF. V and J are TRBV9 and TRBJ1-2; as DNA is missing, the TRBD1 call by TCRdb cannot be tested. Germline CDR1 and CDR2: SGDLS and YYNGEE. The CDR3 length is 12 residues.

CDR3 sequence reads: CASSQGQGLDYGYTF. The V gene is TRBV3-1, the J gene TRBJ1-2; without DNA, the TCRdb call of TRBD1 cannot be checked. The CDR3 has 15 amino acids. Germline V gene lookup returns CDR1 LGHDT and CDR2 YNNKEL (reference sequence).

This clonotype is labeled medium-sized based on frequency. The V call is TRBV6-5, the J call TRBJ2-7. The CDR3 is made up of 13 amino acids. CDR1 is MNHEY, CDR2 SVGAGI, per germline. The CDR3 spells CASSYTISYEQYF.

By frequency, this clonotype registers medium-sized. J is TRBJ2-1 and V is TRBV12-3 or TRBV12-4; TCRdb indicates TRBD1, and absent DNA this call remains unverified. The CDR3 is 16 residues long. CDR3: CASSPLGTVSYNEQFF.

This sequence joins TRBV6-2 or TRBV6-3 and TRBJ2-4; TCRdb's D call of TRBD1 is untestable without DNA. The CDR3 sequence is 18 residues long. Germline V gene data show CDR1 as MNHEY and CDR2 as SVGEGT. The CDR3 loop is CASSYTAREGGAKNIQYF.

The chain's CDR3 is CASSLTPTSGTDNEQFF. This chain uses TRBV7-3 with TRBJ2-1; TCRdb's assignment of TRBD2 cannot be checked, as there is no DNA. Germline V gene data show CDR1 as SGHTA and CDR2 as FQGTGA. The CDR3 runs to 17 residues.

The J gene is TRBJ2-2, the V gene TRBV6-5. The CDR3 totals 12 residues. Looked up from germline, CDR1 is MNHEY and CDR2 is SVGAGI. CDR3 protein: CASSYATGELFF.